These 22 T cell receptor beta chains came from one sample sequenced in a study of monozygotic twins with inflammatory bowel disease (dated by TCRdb to the late 2010s). The protocol used for the library was 5' RACE. For sequencing, an Illumina HiSeq 2500 was employed. TCRdb reprocessed the reads and assigns one entry to each CDR3 protein sequence, leaving out DNA. The sample's table lists a count of a few hundred thousand distinct CDR3 sequences. Just over 2.5% of the sample belongs to the ten largest clones. The sample taken for sequencing was blood. These receptors all stem from a human donor with ulcerative colitis or Crohn's disease, or a healthy co-twin of an affected twin (not recorded which).

This chain joins TRBV6-1 and TRBJ2-1; the D call of TRBD1 rests on TCRdb alone, since no DNA is present to check it. Germline V gene sequence: CDR1 MNHNS, CDR2 SASEGT. The CDR3 is 15 residues long. The CDR3 sequence is CASSRDRDMYNEQFF.

This chain links TRBV4-2 with TRBJ1-4; TCRdb picks TRBD1, but there is no DNA to check that call. The CDR3 covers 13 residues. Germline values: CDR1 LGHNA, CDR2 YNFKEQ. CDR3 in amino acids: CARESDREEKLFF.

V usage is TRBV4-1 and J usage is TRBJ2-7; checking the TCRdb D call of TRBD1 is not possible without DNA. The CDR3 runs 15 residues. Germline V gene data show CDR1 as MGHRA and CDR2 as YSYEKL. The chain's CDR3 is CASSQHDRGIYEQYF.

The chain links TRBV30 to TRBJ1-1; the D call of TRBD1 rests on TCRdb alone, since no DNA is present to check it. The CDR3 is 15 residues long. Germline values: CDR1 GTSNPN, CDR2 SVGIG (reference sequence). The CDR3 protein is CAWTRKGARDTEAFF. Full variable domain (outside the CDR3, taken from reference TRBV30 and TRBJ1-1): SQTIHQWPATLVQPVGSPLSLECTVEGTSNPNLYWYRQAAGRGLQLLFYSVGIGQISSEVPQNLSASRPQDRQFILSSKKLLLSDSGFYLCAWTRKGARDTEAFFGQGTRLTVV.

The rearrangement links TRBV20-1 to TRBJ2-2; the TCRdb D gene call, TRBD1, has no DNA to confirm it. The CDR3 runs 16 residues. Germline-derived CDR1 and CDR2 are DFQATT and SNEGSKA (reference sequence). The CDR3: CSAKDRAEGNTGELFF.

The J gene is TRBJ1-1, the V gene TRBV20-1; the TCRdb D gene call, TRBD1, has no DNA to confirm it. Germline CDR1 is DFQATT and CDR2 is SNEGSKA (reference sequence). The CDR3 is 15 amino acids. This CDR3 is CSARVTGKRYTEAFF.

The chain combines TRBV19 with TRBJ1-5; absent DNA, TCRdb's TRBD1 call cannot be checked. The CDR3 covers 15 residues. Looked up from germline, CDR1 is LNHDA and CDR2 is SQIVND (reference sequence). CDR3: CASSISDRVNQPQHF.

The V call is TRBV6-2 or TRBV6-3, the J call TRBJ2-1. Germline assignment: CDR1 MNHEY and CDR2 SVGEGT. The CDR3 runs 13 residues. The CDR3 protein is CASSNKVYNEQFF.

The chain combines TRBV4-3 with TRBJ2-1; the D call from TCRdb, TRBD1, cannot be confirmed without DNA. CDR1 and CDR2 (germline): LGHNA, YSLEER. This CDR3 has 15 residues. The CDR3 loop reads CASSPGDREKNEQFF.

The chain links TRBV4-3 to TRBJ2-1; TCRdb lists TRBD2, though no DNA is available to test this call. In germline, CDR1 is LGHNA, CDR2 YSLEER. The CDR3 consists of 15 residues. The CDR3 loop is CASSKTSGGADEQFF.

This chain joins TRBV19 and TRBJ2-4. This CDR3 comprises 11 residues. Per germline, CDR1 LNHDA and CDR2 SQIVND (reference sequence). This chain's CDR3 is CASRASSAQYF.

The chain combines TRBV12-3 or TRBV12-4 with TRBJ1-2; the TCRdb call, TRBD1, lacks DNA for checking. This CDR3 contains 15 residues. CDR3 residues: CASSSPGTGNYGYTF.

The chain has TRBV7-2 and TRBJ2-3; without DNA, the TCRdb call of TRBD1 cannot be checked. Germline V gives CDR1 SGHTA, CDR2 FQGNSA. The length of the CDR3 is 14 residues. CDR3 sequence reads: CASSLMRAMDTQYF. Together with reference TRBV7-2 and TRBJ2-3, the CDR3 gives the full variable domain: GAGVSQSPSNKVTEKGKDVELRCDPISGHTALYWYRQSLGQGLEFLIYFQGNSAPDKSGLPSDRFSAERTGGSVSTLTIQRTQQEDSAVYLCASSLMRAMDTQYFGPGTRLTVL.

The CDR3 here is CASSTAGGPNQPQHF. This chain joins TRBV6-1 and TRBJ1-5; TCRdb designates TRBD1, a call that cannot be tested without DNA. The CDR3 loop spans 15 amino acids. Germline loops: CDR1 MNHNS, CDR2 SASEGT.

The chain carries TRBV7-9 and TRBJ1-1; TCRdb selects TRBD1, and the lack of DNA leaves this call unchecked. The CDR3 is 16 residues long. Looked up from germline, CDR1 is SEHNR and CDR2 is FQNEAQ (reference sequence). This chain's CDR3 is CASNPLGGARVTEAFF. The full variable domain, completed using reference TRBV7-9 and TRBJ1-1, is DTGVSQNPRHKITKRGQNVTFRCDPISEHNRLYWYRQTLGQGPEFLTYFQNEAQLEKSRLLSDRFSAERPKGSFSTLEIQRTEQGDSAMYLCASNPLGGARVTEAFFGQGTRLTVV.

The chain links TRBV19 to TRBJ1-6. Germline V gives CDR1 LNHDA, CDR2 SQIVND (reference sequence). The CDR3 is 15 amino acids. The CDR3 here is CASSMSREAISPLHF.

The chain couples TRBV2 to TRBJ1-5; the D gene TCRdb calls, TRBD1, cannot be checked with no DNA. The CDR3 contains 15 residues. In germline, CDR1 is SNHLY, CDR2 FYNNEI. Here the CDR3 reads CASRATGGSNQPQHF.

The rearrangement links TRBV5-1 to TRBJ2-7; the TCRdb call, TRBD2, lacks DNA for checking. CDR3 length: 13 amino acids. Germline lookup yields CDR1 SGHRS and CDR2 YFSETQ. CDR3 residues: CASSSLTSYEQYF.

The J gene is TRBJ2-3, the V gene TRBV2; as DNA is missing, the TRBD1 call by TCRdb cannot be tested. Germline V lookup: CDR1 SNHLY, CDR2 FYNNEI. The CDR3 loop spans 17 amino acids. Here the CDR3 reads CASSEGFGDRVLDTQYF.

The chain has TRBV10-3 and TRBJ2-7; TCRdb reports TRBD2, a call that lacks DNA to check it against. Germline assignment: CDR1 ENHRY and CDR2 SYGVKD. The CDR3 has 11 amino acids. CDR3: CAIRRGGYEYF.

The chain links TRBV6-5 to TRBJ2-7; TCRdb picks TRBD1, but there is no DNA to check that call. This CDR3 comprises 11 residues. CDR1 and CDR2 (germline): MNHEY, SVGAGI. The CDR3 loop is CASKTAYEQYF.

The chain couples TRBV14 to TRBJ1-4. The CDR3 contains 13 residues. Germline values: CDR1 SGHDN, CDR2 FVKESK. The CDR3 spells CASGRTAYEKLFF.